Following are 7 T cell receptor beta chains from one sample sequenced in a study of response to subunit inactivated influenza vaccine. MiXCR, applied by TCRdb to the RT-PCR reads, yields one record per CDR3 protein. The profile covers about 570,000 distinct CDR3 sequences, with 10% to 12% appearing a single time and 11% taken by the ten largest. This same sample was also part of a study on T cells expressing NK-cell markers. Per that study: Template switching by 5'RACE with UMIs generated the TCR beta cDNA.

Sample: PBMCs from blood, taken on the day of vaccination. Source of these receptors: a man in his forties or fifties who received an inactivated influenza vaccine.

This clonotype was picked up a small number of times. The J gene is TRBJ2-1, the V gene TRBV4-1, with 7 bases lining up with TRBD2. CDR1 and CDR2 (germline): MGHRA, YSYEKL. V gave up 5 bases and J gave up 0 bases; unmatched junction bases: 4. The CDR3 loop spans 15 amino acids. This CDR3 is CASSSGTASYNEQFF. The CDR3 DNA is TGCGCCAGCAGCAGCGGGACTGCCTCCTACAATGAGCAGTTCTTC.

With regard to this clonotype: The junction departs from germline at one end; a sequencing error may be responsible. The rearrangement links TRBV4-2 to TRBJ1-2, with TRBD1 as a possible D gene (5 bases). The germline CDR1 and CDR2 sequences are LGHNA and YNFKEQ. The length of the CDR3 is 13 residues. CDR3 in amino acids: CASSQDRRTPLSF. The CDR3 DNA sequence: TGTGCCAGCAGCCAAGATAGAAGGACACCTCTTTCCTTC.

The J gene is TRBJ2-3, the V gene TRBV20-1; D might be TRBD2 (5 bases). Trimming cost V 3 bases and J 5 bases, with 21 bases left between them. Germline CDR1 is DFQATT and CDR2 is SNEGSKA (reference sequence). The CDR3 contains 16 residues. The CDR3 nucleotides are TGCAGTGCTAGTTGGGCCGCGGCGGGTCCAAGAGATACGCAGTATTTT. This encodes CSASWAAAGPRDTQYF.

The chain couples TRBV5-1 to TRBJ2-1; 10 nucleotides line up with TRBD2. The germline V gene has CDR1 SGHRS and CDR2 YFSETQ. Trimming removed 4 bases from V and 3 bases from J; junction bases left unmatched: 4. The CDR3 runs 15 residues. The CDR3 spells CASSVTSGYYNEQFF. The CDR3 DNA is TGCGCCAGCAGCGTGACTAGCGGGTACTACAATGAGCAGTTCTTC.

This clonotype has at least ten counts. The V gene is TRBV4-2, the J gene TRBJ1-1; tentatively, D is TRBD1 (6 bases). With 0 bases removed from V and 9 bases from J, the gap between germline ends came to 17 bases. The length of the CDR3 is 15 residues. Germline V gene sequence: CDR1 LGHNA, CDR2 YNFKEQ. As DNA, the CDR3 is TGTGCCAGCAGCCAAGATACGGGGGCGAGGGAAAAAGCTTTCTTT. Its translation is CASSQDTGAREKAFF.

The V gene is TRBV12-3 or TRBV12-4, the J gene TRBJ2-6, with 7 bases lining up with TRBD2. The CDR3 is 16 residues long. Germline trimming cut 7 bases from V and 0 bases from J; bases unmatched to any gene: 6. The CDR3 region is CASTLGGSSGANVLTF. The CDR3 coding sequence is TGTGCCAGCACCTTGGGCGGGAGCTCTGGGGCCAACGTCCTGACTTTC.

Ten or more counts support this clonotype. CDR3 loop: CASSQGGVGTQYF. CDR3 bases: TGTGCCAGCAGCCAAGGAGGAGTAGGGACCCAGTACTTC. This chain links TRBV14 with TRBJ2-5, with D uncertain. Germline V gene data show CDR1 as SGHDN and CDR2 as FVKESK. Trimming left V 1 base short and J 7 bases short, with 10 bases between. The CDR3 is made up of 13 amino acids.